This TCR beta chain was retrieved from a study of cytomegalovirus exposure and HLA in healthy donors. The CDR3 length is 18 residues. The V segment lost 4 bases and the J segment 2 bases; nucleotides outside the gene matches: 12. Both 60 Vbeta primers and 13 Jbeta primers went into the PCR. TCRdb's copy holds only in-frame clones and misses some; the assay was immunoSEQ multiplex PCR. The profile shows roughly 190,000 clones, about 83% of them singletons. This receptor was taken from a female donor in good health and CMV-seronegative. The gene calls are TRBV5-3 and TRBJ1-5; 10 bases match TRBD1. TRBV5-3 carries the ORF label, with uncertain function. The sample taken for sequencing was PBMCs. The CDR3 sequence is CARSPTPPDRGRNQPQHF. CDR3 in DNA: TGTGCCAGAAGCCCGACCCCCCCAGACAGGGGGCGCAATCAGCCCCAGCATTTT.